This TCR beta chain is drawn from a study of blood T cell repertoires in COVID-19. Study overall: COVID-19 samples from acute and convalescent phases originated in the United States, Italy and Spain. T cells, B-cell-depleted T cells, or PBMCs supplied cDNA or gDNA.

As originally analysed: The assay estimated nucleated cells by amplifying reference gene primers. Assay used: immunoSEQ multiplex PCR; TCRdb lists only in-frame clones, some missing. For V, J and clone size, that table is used; D and trimming come from the DNA. The table includes under 250,000 clones, about 83% detected once. The V gene end was trimmed by 6 bases and the J gene end by 6 bases; junction bases not matched to a gene: 13. The germline V gene has CDR1 PRHDT and CDR2 FYEKMQ (reference sequence). This CDR3 is built from 17 residues. This chain uses TRBV13 with TRBJ2-2; 10 bases match TRBD1. The clonotype was recovered from a woman aged 40 to 49 with active or convalescent COVID-19. The specimen sequenced was peripheral blood. The CDR3, as DNA: TGTGCCAGCAGGAGAACCGGGACAGGGGTATGGCCCGGGGAGCTGTTTTTT. Its protein is CASRRTGTGVWPGELFF.